This entry concerns a single T cell receptor (beta chain). Its antigen is undetermined. This entry is derived from a study of cytomegalovirus exposure and HLA in healthy donors. Study results and caveats: After further analysis at a later stage, 16,951 TCR beta sequences were associated with HLA alleles at 0.05 false discovery rate.

The PCR ran on 60 Vbeta and 13 Jbeta primers. Measured with immunoSEQ multiplex PCR; TCRdb has only the in-frame clones, and not every one. The clone table shows around 150,000 clones, with the ten largest holding 1% to 1.5%. V shed 4 bases and J 2 bases; nucleotides not matched to a gene: 5. This CDR3 is built from 14 residues. CDR1 is SGHRS, CDR2 YFSETQ, per germline. Sequencing used PBMCs. The clonotype originates from a woman aged 60 to 75 in good health and CMV-seronegative. The chain recombines TRBV5-1 with TRBJ1-1; 7 bases line up with TRBD1. CDR3 residues: CASSPDRANTEAFF. CDR3 DNA sequence: TGCGCCAGCAGCCCCGACAGGGCAAACACTGAAGCTTTCTTT.